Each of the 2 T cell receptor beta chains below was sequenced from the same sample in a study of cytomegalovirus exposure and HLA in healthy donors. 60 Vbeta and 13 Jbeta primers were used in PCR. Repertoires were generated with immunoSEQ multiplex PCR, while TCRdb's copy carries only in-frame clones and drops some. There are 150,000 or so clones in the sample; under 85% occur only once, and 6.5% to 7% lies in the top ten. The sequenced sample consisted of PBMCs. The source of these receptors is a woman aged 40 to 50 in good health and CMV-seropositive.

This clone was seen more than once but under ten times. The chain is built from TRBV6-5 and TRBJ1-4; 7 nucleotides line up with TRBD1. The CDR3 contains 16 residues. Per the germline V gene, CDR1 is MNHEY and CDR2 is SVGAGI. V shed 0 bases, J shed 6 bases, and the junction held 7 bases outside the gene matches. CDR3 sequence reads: CASSYSFAGGDEKLFF. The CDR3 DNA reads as TGTGCCAGCAGTTACTCGTTTGCAGGGGGAGATGAAAAACTGTTTTTT.

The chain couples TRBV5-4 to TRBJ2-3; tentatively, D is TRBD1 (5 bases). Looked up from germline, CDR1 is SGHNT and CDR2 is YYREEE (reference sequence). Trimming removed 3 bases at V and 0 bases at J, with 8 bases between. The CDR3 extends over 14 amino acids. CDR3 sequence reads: CASSWTSSTDTQYF. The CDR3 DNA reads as TGTGCCAGCAGCTGGACATCTAGCACAGATACGCAGTATTTT.